This is a list of T cell receptor beta chains from one sample in a study of cytomegalovirus exposure and HLA in healthy donors. The data were produced by immunoSEQ multiplex PCR, yet TCRdb's version contains in-frame clones alone and is incomplete. The data show fewer than 200,000 clones, around 80% seen once. What was sequenced was PBMCs. Source of these receptors: a woman between 50 and 59 years old in good health and CMV-seropositive. Each CDR3 is given with its conserved first and last residue. D genes are given only for firm matches. A clone size is listed for some rows: how often the clone was seen (once, few, many), or a class if it is expanded.

CDR3: CASSQDGGGQPQHF; DNA: TGTGCCAGCAGTCAGGACGGGGGAGGGCAGCCCCAGCATTTT; size: -; V: TRBV6-5; D: -; J: TRBJ1-5
CDR3: CASSPFGGRTSSYEQYF; DNA: TGTGCCAGCTCACCATTTGGCGGCAGAACAAGCTCCTACGAGCAGTACTTC; size: few; V: TRBV18; D: -; J: TRBJ2-7
CDR3: CASNQGHHNTEAFF; DNA: TGTGCCAGCAACCAAGGACACCACAACACTGAAGCTTTCTTT; size: -; V: TRBV6-5; D: -; J: TRBJ1-1
CDR3: CASSLGLAGEAYEQYF; DNA: TGTGCTAGCAGCTTAGGACTAGCGGGAGAGGCCTACGAGCAGTACTTC; size: once; V: TRBV7-7; D: TRBD2; J: TRBJ2-7
CDR3: CASRAGVRSYEQYF; DNA: TGTGCCAGCAGAGCGGGAGTTCGCTCCTACGAGCAGTACTTC; size: -; V: TRBV9; D: TRBD2; J: TRBJ2-7
CDR3: CASSLPGAVEQFF; DNA: TGTGCCAGCAGCTTACCGGGAGCAGTTGAGCAGTTCTTC; size: -; V: TRBV7-2; D: -; J: TRBJ2-1
CDR3: CASSLDRGFSTDTQYF; DNA: TGTGCCAGCAGCTTAGATCGGGGTTTTAGCACAGATACGCAGTATTTT; size: -; V: TRBV13; D: -; J: TRBJ2-3
CDR3: CASRGLAGHSYEQYF; DNA: TGTGCCAGCAGGGGACTAGCGGGCCATTCCTACGAGCAGTACTTC; size: -; V: TRBV6-1; D: TRBD2; J: TRBJ2-7
CDR3: CASSLVGQVKNEQFF; DNA: TGCGCCAGCAGCTTGGTAGGACAGGTAAAAAATGAGCAGTTCTTC; size: -; V: TRBV5-1; D: TRBD1; J: TRBJ2-1
CDR3: CASSPTGKNTEAFF; DNA: TGTGCCAGCTCACCGACCGGGAAGAACACTGAAGCTTTCTTT; size: -; V: TRBV18; D: -; J: TRBJ1-1
CDR3: CATSRDRVPGANVLTF; DNA: TGTGCCACCAGCAGAGACAGGGTCCCTGGGGCCAACGTCCTGACTTTC; size: -; V: TRBV15; D: -; J: TRBJ2-6
CDR3: CASSRTGAYTDTQYF; DNA: TGTGCCAGTAGCCGGACAGGGGCGTACACAGATACGCAGTATTTT; size: -; V: TRBV19; D: TRBD1; J: TRBJ2-3
CDR3: CASSQDLRGIQPQHF; DNA: TGTGCCAGCAGCCAAGATTTGCGGGGGATTCAGCCCCAGCATTTT; size: -; V: TRBV4-2; D: -; J: TRBJ1-5
CDR3: CTSSQERQGSDEQFF; DNA: TGCACCAGCAGCCAAGAAAGGCAGGGAAGCGATGAGCAGTTCTTC; size: -; V: TRBV1; D: -; J: TRBJ2-1
CDR3: CASRVSGGEQFF; DNA: TGTGCCAGCAGAGTCAGCGGAGGGGAGCAGTTCTTC; size: -; V: TRBV28; D: -; J: TRBJ2-1
CDR3: CASSIPGTAAANYGYTF; DNA: TGTGCCAGTAGTATCCCGGGGACTGCTGCCGCTAACTATGGCTACACCTTC; size: once; V: TRBV19; D: -; J: TRBJ1-2
CDR3: CASKRSGGTQETQYF; DNA: TGTGCCAGTAAGAGAAGCGGGGGGACCCAAGAGACCCAGTACTTC; size: -; V: TRBV19; D: TRBD2; J: TRBJ2-5
CDR3: CASSTGDRLTDTQYF; DNA: TGTGCCAGTAGTACGGGGGACAGGCTCACAGATACGCAGTATTTT; size: -; V: TRBV19; D: TRBD1; J: TRBJ2-3
CDR3: CASSLNSMSTEAFF; DNA: TGTGCCAGCAGCTTGAACAGTATGAGCACTGAAGCTTTCTTT; size: -; V: TRBV7-3; D: -; J: TRBJ1-1
CDR3: CAWVQGRRRDRRFYGYTF; DNA: TGTGCCTGGGTGCAGGGTAGAAGGAGGGACAGGCGATTCTATGGCTACACCTTC; size: -; V: TRBV30; D: TRBD1; J: TRBJ1-2
CDR3: CAILPPYQETQYF; DNA: TGTGCCATCCTCCCCCCTTATCAAGAGACCCAGTACTTC; size: -; V: TRBV7-2; D: -; J: TRBJ2-5
CDR3: CASSEQGNNYGYTF; DNA: TGTGCCAGTAGTGAACAGGGGAATAACTATGGCTACACCTTC; size: -; V: TRBV19; D: TRBD1; J: TRBJ1-2
CDR3: CASTRTEKHYEQYF; DNA: TGTGCCAGCACCCGGACAGAGAAACATTACGAGCAGTACTTC; size: -; V: TRBV6-1; D: -; J: TRBJ2-7
CDR3: CASSNSQSGELGYTF; DNA: TGTGCCAGCAGTAACTCACAATCAGGGGAATTGGGCTACACCTTC; size: -; V: TRBV11-2; D: -; J: TRBJ1-2
CDR3: CASSGFRGEEHYEQYF; DNA: TGTGCCAGCAGCGGCTTTCGCGGGGAGGAGCACTACGAGCAGTACTTC; size: -; V: TRBV7-8; D: -; J: TRBJ2-7
CDR3: CASSIVLGLAGVPETQYF; DNA: TGTGCCAGTAGTATAGTTTTAGGGCTAGCGGGGGTCCCAGAGACGCAGTATTTT; size: -; V: TRBV19; D: TRBD2; J: TRBJ2-3
CDR3: CASSQRTGDPHTQYF; DNA: TGCGCCAGCAGCCAGAGGACAGGGGATCCACATACGCAGTATTTT; size: once; V: TRBV5-1; D: TRBD1; J: TRBJ2-3
CDR3: CASSFGQGKSDEQYF; DNA: TGCGCCAGCAGCTTTGGTCAGGGTAAGTCGGACGAGCAGTACTTC; size: -; V: TRBV5-1; D: -; J: TRBJ2-7
CDR3: CACERNTEAFF; DNA: TGTGCTTGTGAGAGGAACACTGAAGCTTTCTTT; size: -; V: TRBV30; D: -; J: TRBJ1-1
CDR3: CASSESGERSYEQYF; DNA: TGTGCCAGCAGTGAGAGTGGGGAGCGCTCCTACGAGCAGTACTTC; size: -; V: TRBV2; D: -; J: TRBJ2-7
CDR3: CSSSSPTGARYEQYF; DNA: TGTTCCAGCAGCTCACCCACAGGGGCCCGGTACGAGCAGTACTTC; size: -; V: TRBV7-9; D: TRBD1; J: TRBJ2-7
CDR3: CASSSQLAGGNEQFF; DNA: TGTGCCAGCAGCTCCCAACTAGCGGGAGGGAATGAGCAGTTCTTC; size: -; V: TRBV7-2; D: TRBD2; J: TRBJ2-1
CDR3: CASSLEQGVMYEQYF; DNA: TGCGCCAGCAGCTTGGAACAGGGGGTGATGTACGAGCAGTACTTC; size: few; V: TRBV5-1; D: TRBD1; J: TRBJ2-7
CDR3: CASSQERLAGGSNHEQYF; DNA: TGCGCCAGCAGCCAAGAACGACTAGCGGGGGGCTCAAACCACGAGCAGTACTTC; size: -; V: TRBV4-3; D: TRBD2; J: TRBJ2-7
CDR3: CASSQDSPRDRVYYGYTF; DNA: TGTGCCAGCAGCCAAGACAGTCCCCGGGACAGGGTGTACTATGGCTACACCTTC; size: -; V: TRBV14; D: TRBD1; J: TRBJ1-2
CDR3: CATSTGEGTSLLRGQYF; DNA: TGTGCCACCAGCACGGGGGAAGGGACCTCCCTCCTACGAGGGCAGTACTTC; size: -; V: TRBV15; D: -; J: TRBJ2-7
CDR3: CASSPRTGMSSGNTIYF; DNA: TGTGCCAGCTCACCTCGGACCGGGATGTCTTCTGGAAACACCATATATTTT; size: -; V: TRBV18; D: -; J: TRBJ1-3
CDR3: CASSLPQGSSYEQYF; DNA: TGTGCCAGCAGTCTTCCCCAGGGATCCAGCTACGAGCAGTACTTC; size: -; V: TRBV28; D: -; J: TRBJ2-7
CDR3: CASRRVPGRRLEAFF; DNA: TGTGCCAGCCGGCGGGTACCCGGACGGAGACTTGAAGCTTTCTTT; size: -; V: TRBV7-9; D: -; J: TRBJ1-1
CDR3: CASREGLAGGPFGRAGELFF; DNA: TGTGCCAGTAGAGAGGGGCTGGCGGGGGGGCCATTTGGACGTGCCGGGGAGCTGTTTTTT; size: -; V: TRBV19; D: TRBD2; J: TRBJ2-2
CDR3: CASSLSYAGSTDTQYF; DNA: TGTGCCAGCAGTTTAAGTTATGCGGGATCCACAGATACGCAGTATTTT; size: -; V: TRBV28; D: -; J: TRBJ2-3
CDR3: CASSLGHPPQPQHF; DNA: TGTGCCAGCAGCTTGGGACACCCCCCTCAGCCCCAGCATTTT; size: few; V: TRBV5-8; D: -; J: TRBJ1-5
CDR3: CSASTGEGYTF; DNA: TGCAGCGCTTCGACAGGGGAAGGCTACACCTTC; size: -; V: TRBV29-1; D: TRBD1; J: TRBJ1-2
CDR3: CASSWGGGEQFF; DNA: TGTGCCAGCAGTTGGGGAGGGGGGGAGCAGTTCTTC; size: -; V: TRBV27; D: -; J: TRBJ2-1
CDR3: CASSLPPDNEQFF; DNA: TGTGCCAGCAGCTTACCCCCAGACAATGAGCAGTTCTTC; size: -; V: TRBV7-8; D: -; J: TRBJ2-1
CDR3: CASSPIIEAGYTF; DNA: TGTGCCAGCTCACCAATCATTGAGGCTGGCTACACCTTC; size: -; V: TRBV18; D: -; J: TRBJ1-2